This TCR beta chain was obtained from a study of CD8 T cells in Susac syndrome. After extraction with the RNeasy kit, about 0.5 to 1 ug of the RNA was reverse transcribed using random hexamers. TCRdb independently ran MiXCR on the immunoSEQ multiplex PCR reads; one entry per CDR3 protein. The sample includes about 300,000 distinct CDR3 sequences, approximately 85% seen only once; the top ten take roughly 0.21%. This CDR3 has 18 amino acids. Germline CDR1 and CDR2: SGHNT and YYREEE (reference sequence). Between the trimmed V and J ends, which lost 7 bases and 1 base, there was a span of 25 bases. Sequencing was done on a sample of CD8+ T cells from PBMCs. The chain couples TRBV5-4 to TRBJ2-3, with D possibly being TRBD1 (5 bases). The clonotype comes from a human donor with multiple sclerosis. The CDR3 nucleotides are TGTGCCAGCGAACCGAGGACACTCAGGGCAAGAGGCACAGATACGCAGTATTTT. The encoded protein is CASEPRTLRARGTDTQYF.